This TCR beta chain originates from a study of T cells in Graves' hyperthyroidism and ophthalmopathy. Researchers took RNA transcripts and amplified the TCR beta CDR3 regions from them. HTBI primers drove first-round RT-PCR of the TCR CDR3. TCRdb itself ran the multiplex PCR reads through MiXCR, one entry per CDR3 protein. Counted here are roughly 420,000 distinct CDR3 sequences, approximately 14% occurring once; the ten biggest clones make up around 7.7%. V shed 5 bases, J shed 0 bases, and the junction held 19 bases outside the gene matches. Germline V gene sequence: CDR1 LNHDA, CDR2 SQIVND (reference sequence). This CDR3 is 20 amino acids long.

This rearrangement joins TRBV19 to TRBJ1-3, with 7 bases matching TRBD1. The sample taken for sequencing was blood. The sequence was collected from a young woman with Graves' hyperthyroidism. The CDR3 loop reads CASSARGRIPSSGSGNTIYF. The CDR3 nucleotides read TGTGCCAGTAGTGCCAGGGGGAGGATCCCTTCAAGTGGCTCTGGAAACACCATATATTTT.